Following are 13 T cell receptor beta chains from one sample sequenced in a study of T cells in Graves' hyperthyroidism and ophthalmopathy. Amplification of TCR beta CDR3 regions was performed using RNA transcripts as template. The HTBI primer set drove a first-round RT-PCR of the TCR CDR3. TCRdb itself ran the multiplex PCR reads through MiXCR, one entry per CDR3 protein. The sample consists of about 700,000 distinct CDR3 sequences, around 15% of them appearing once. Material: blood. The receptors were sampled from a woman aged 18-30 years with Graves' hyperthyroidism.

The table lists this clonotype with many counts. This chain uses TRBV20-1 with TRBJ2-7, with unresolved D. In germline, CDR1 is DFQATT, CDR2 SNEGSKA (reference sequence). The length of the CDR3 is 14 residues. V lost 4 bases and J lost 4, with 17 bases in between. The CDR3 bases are TGCAGTGCTAACCTATACCGACGAATTTACGAGCAGTACTTC. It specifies CSANLYRRIYEQYF.

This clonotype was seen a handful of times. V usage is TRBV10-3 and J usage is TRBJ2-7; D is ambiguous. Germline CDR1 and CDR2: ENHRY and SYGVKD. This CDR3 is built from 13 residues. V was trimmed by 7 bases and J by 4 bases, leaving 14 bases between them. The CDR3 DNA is TGTGCCATCACATCGACAAGCAATTACGAGCAGTACTTC. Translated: CAITSTSNYEQYF.

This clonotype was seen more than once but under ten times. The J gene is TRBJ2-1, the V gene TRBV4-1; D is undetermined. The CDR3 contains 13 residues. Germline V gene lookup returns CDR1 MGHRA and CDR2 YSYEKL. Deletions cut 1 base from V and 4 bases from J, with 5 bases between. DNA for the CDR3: TGCGCCAGCAGCCAAGTAGTGTACAATGAGCAGTTCTTC. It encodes CASSQVVYNEQFF.

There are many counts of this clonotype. The CDR3 DNA reads as TGTGCCAGCAGCTTTCACGGCAGTCAAGAGACCCAGTACTTC. It codes for CASSFHGSQETQYF. The chain uses TRBV11-2 and TRBJ2-5; D gene uncertain. The CDR3 loop spans 14 amino acids. Trimming took 3 bases from V and 2 from J, leaving 10 bases between them. The germline CDR1 and CDR2 sequences are SGHAT and FQNNGV.

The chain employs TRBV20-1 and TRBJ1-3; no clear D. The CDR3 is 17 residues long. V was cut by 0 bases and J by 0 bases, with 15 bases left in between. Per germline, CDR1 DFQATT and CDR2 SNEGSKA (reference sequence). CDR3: CSARDRLTPSSGNTIYF. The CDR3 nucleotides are TGCAGTGCTAGAGATCGATTAACCCCAAGCTCTGGAAACACCATATATTTT.

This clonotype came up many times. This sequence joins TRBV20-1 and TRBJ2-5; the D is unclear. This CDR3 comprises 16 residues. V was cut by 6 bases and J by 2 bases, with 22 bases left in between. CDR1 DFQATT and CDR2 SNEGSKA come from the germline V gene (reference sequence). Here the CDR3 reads CSALPPRSQRQETQYF. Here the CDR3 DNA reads TGCAGTGCACTCCCGCCGCGTAGCCAGAGACAAGAGACCCAGTACTTC.

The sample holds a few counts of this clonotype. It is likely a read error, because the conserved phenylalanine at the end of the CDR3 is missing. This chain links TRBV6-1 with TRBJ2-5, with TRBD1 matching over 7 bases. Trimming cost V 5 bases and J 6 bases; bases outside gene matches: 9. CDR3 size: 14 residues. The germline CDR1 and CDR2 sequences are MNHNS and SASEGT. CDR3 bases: TGTGCCAGCAGTCAACAGGGGAGATGGAAGACCCAGTACCTC. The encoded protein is CASSQQGRWKTQYL.

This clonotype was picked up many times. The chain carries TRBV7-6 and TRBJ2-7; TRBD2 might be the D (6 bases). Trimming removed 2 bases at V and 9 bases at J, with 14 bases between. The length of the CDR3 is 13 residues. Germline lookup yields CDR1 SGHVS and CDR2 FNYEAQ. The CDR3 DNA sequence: TGTGCCAGCAGCTTATTGCGCTCCGGGAGGCAGTACTTC. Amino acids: CASSLLRSGRQYF.

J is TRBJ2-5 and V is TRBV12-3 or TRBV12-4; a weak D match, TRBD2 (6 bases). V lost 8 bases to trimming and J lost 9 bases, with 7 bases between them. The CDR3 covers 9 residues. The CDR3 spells CASGGAQYF. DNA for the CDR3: TGTGCCAGCGGAGGGGCCCAGTACTTC.

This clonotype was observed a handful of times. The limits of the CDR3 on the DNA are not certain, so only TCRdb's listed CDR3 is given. CDR3 residues: CASSFGSGTGPF. The V gene is TRBV7-2, the J gene TRBJ1-2. Inclusive of both ends, the CDR3 amounts to 12 amino acids. CDR1 and CDR2 from the germline V gene are SGHTA and FQGNSA.

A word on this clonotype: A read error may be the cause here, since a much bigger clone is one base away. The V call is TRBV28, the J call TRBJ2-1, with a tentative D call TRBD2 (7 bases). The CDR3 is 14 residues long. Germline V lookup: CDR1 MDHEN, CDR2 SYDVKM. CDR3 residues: CASNLLGGADEQFF. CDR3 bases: TGTGCCAGCAATTTATTGGGGGGGGCGGATGAGCAGTTCTTC.

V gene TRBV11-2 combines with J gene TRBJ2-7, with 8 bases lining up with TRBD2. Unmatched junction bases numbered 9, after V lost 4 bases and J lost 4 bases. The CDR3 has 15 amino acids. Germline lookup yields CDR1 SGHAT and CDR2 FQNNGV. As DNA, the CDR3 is TGTGCCAGCAGCTCGTACCGGACTAGCTGGTACGAGCAGTACTTC. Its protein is CASSSYRTSWYEQYF.

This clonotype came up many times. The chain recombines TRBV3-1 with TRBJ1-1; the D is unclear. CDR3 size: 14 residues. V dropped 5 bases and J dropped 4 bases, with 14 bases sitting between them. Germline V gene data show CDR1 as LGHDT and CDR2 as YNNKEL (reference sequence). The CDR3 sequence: CASSYDGLSTEAFF. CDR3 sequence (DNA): TGTGCCAGCAGCTACGACGGGTTAAGCACTGAAGCTTTCTTT.